A selection of T cell receptor beta chains follows, all from one sample in a study of T cell responses to AZD1222 COVID-19 vaccine. Profiling relied on immunoSEQ multiplex PCR, and the TCRdb table lists in-frame clones only, not all of them. This sample has just over 150,000 clones, with roughly nine tenths found just once. This specimen consisted of peripheral blood, obtained after recovery from COVID-19. Source of these receptors: an adult who had recovered from COVID-19. Both conserved end residues are part of each CDR3. D genes are given only for firm matches. A clone size is listed for some rows: how often the clone was seen (once, few, many), or a class if it is expanded.

clone size	J gene	V gene	D gene	CDR3 protein	CDR3 DNA
-	TRBJ2-2	TRBV4-3	-	CARSPRVGGSTGELFF	TGCGCCCGCAGCCCCCGGGTGGGGGGCTCCACCGGGGAGCTGTTTTTT
-	TRBJ2-7	TRBV11-3	-	CASSSGLAWAHEQYF	TGTGCCAGCAGTTCGGGACTTGCATGGGCCCACGAGCAGTACTTC
-	TRBJ1-2	TRBV12-2	-	CASRLVRRTGAKKANYGYTF	TGTGCAAGTCGCTTAGTAAGGCGGACGGGGGCGAAAAAGGCTAACTATGGCTACACCTTC
-	TRBJ2-2	TRBV4-2	-	CASSQGVQGPTGELFF	TGTGCCAGCAGCCAAGGGGTTCAGGGGCCCACCGGGGAGCTGTTTTTT
-	TRBJ1-4	TRBV19	-	CASRREETLFF	TGTGCCAGTAGGAGGGAGGAGACACTGTTTTTT
once	TRBJ2-7	TRBV12-3/TRBV12-4	TRBD1	CASSPGQVYEQYF	TGTGCCAGCAGCCCGGGACAGGTCTACGAGCAGTACTTC
-	TRBJ2-7	TRBV6-5	-	CASTQVTYEQYF	TGTGCCAGCACCCAAGTTACCTACGAGCAGTACTTC
once	TRBJ1-1	TRBV2	-	CASRGDAVYTEAFF	TGTGCCAGCAGGGGGGACGCAGTCTACACTGAAGCTTTCTTT
-	TRBJ1-6	TRBV9	-	CASSVGSSYNSPLHF	TGTGCCAGCAGTGTAGGGAGCTCCTATAATTCACCCCTCCACTTT
-	TRBJ2-1	TRBV7-2	-	CASSSLASSYNEQFF	TGTGCCAGCAGCTCCTTAGCCAGCTCCTACAATGAGCAGTTCTTC
-	TRBJ1-1	TRBV5-1	-	CASSPETGEAFF	TGCGCCAGCAGCCCTGAAACAGGTGAAGCTTTCTTT
-	TRBJ1-1	TRBV6-6	-	CASNGLGEAFF	TGTGCCAGCAATGGGCTCGGCGAAGCTTTCTTT
-	TRBJ1-1	TRBV11-2	-	CASSLSRTGRDEAFF	TGTGCCAGCAGCTTATCCCGTACGGGAAGGGATGAAGCTTTCTTT
-	TRBJ2-3	TRBV11-2	TRBD2	CASSPLAGTDTQYF	TGTGCCAGCAGCCCACTAGCGGGCACAGATACGCAGTATTTT
-	TRBJ2-1	TRBV7-2	-	CASSLQGTYNEQFF	TGTGCCAGCAGCTTACAGGGGACATACAATGAGCAGTTCTTC
once	TRBJ2-4	TRBV19	-	CASSMARGYNIQYF	TGTGCCAGTAGTATGGCCAGGGGATATAACATTCAGTACTTC
-	TRBJ2-7	TRBV4-1	-	CASSQEPFLSYEQYF	TGCGCCAGCAGCCAAGAGCCATTTCTATCCTACGAGCAGTACTTC
-	TRBJ1-5	TRBV6-2/TRBV6-3	TRBD1	CASSYNRRGQGQPQHF	TGTGCCAGCAGTTACAATCGCAGGGGGCAAGGCCAGCCCCAGCATTTT
few	TRBJ1-5	TRBV4-1	-	CASSQDKSRGNQPQHF	TGCGCCAGCAGCCAAGATAAGAGCAGGGGAAATCAGCCCCAGCATTTT
few	TRBJ1-2	TRBV11-2	TRBD1	CASSLGQGSSGYTF	TGTGCCAGCAGCTTAGGACAGGGCTCGAGTGGCTACACCTTC
-	TRBJ1-2	TRBV25-1	-	CASSRLNYGYTF	TGTGCCAGCAGTCGGCTAAACTATGGCTACACCTTC
-	TRBJ2-2	TRBV7-9	-	CASSRTANTGELFF	TGTGCCAGCAGCCGGACGGCGAACACCGGGGAGCTGTTTTTT
-	TRBJ1-2	TRBV5-1	-	CASSLGVAEGHGYTF	TGCGCCAGCAGCTTGGGCGTCGCGGAAGGTCATGGCTACACCTTC
-	TRBJ2-7	TRBV5-1	TRBD1	CASSAGQGPNEQYF	TGCGCCAGCAGCGCGGGACAGGGGCCAAACGAGCAGTACTTC
-	TRBJ2-5	TRBV7-2	TRBD1	CASNPGTGNQETQYF	TGTGCCAGCAACCCCGGGACAGGGAACCAAGAGACCCAGTACTTC
-	TRBJ2-7	TRBV5-6	-	CASSLGQPSYEQYF	TGTGCCAGCAGCTTGGGACAGCCTTCCTACGAGCAGTACTTC
-	TRBJ2-5	TRBV7-3	-	CASSLNPGASETQYF	TGTGCCAGCAGCTTAAATCCGGGGGCATCAGAGACCCAGTACTTC
-	TRBJ2-2	TRBV14	TRBD1	CASSPRTGRNTGELFF	TGTGCCAGCAGCCCCAGGACAGGGCGAAACACCGGGGAGCTGTTTTTT
once	TRBJ2-1	TRBV14	-	CASRARGLADNEQFF	TGTGCCAGCAGGGCTAGGGGGCTAGCGGACAATGAGCAGTTCTTC
-	TRBJ1-6	TRBV5-6	-	CASSLTGTKGSPLHF	TGTGCCAGCAGCCTAACCGGGACGAAGGGTTCACCCCTCCACTTT
-	TRBJ2-2	TRBV24-1	-	CATSDRAGGAGELFF	TGTGCCACCAGTGATCGGGCAGGGGGGGCCGGGGAGCTGTTTTTT
-	TRBJ2-5	TRBV2	-	CASSEGGRRRREGETQYF	TGTGCCAGCAGTGAAGGGGGACGGAGGAGGAGGGAAGGGGAGACCCAGTACTTC
-	TRBJ1-1	TRBV25-1	-	CASSRPTGEAFF	TGTGCCAGCAGTCGCCCTACGGGTGAAGCTTTCTTT
few	TRBJ1-1	TRBV29-1	-	CSGQGPNTEAFF	TGCAGCGGGCAGGGTCCGAACACTGAAGCTTTCTTT
-	TRBJ2-1	TRBV4-3	TRBD2	CASSQVRSGISGGANEQFF	TGCGCCAGCAGCCAAGTGAGGTCGGGCATTAGCGGGGGGGCGAATGAGCAGTTCTTC
-	TRBJ1-6	TRBV28	-	CASRVWQFNSPLHF	TGTGCCAGCAGGGTTTGGCAATTCAATTCACCCCTCCACTTT
-	TRBJ1-5	TRBV15	-	CATSRDMAGFQPQHF	TGTGCCACCAGCAGAGATATGGCAGGTTTTCAGCCCCAGCATTTT
-	TRBJ2-7	TRBV3-1/TRBV3-2	-	CASSPRFSYEQYF	TGTGCCAGCAGCCCCAGGTTCTCCTACGAGCAGTACTTC
-	TRBJ2-2	TRBV7-3	TRBD2	CASSSTPLAGGSGELFF	TGTGCCAGCAGCTCCACTCCCCTAGCGGGGGGTTCCGGGGAGCTGTTTTTT
-	TRBJ2-7	TRBV27	-	CASRRGLGYEQYF	TGTGCCAGCAGAAGAGGCTTGGGGTACGAGCAGTACTTC
once	TRBJ2-7	TRBV18	TRBD1	CASSWSGTGRYEQYF	TGTGCCAGCTCTTGGTCCGGGACAGGCCGCTACGAGCAGTACTTC
-	TRBJ1-2	TRBV28	-	CASSLRARGRGYTF	TGTGCCAGCAGTTTACGGGCCAGGGGTCGGGGCTACACCTTC
-	TRBJ1-2	TRBV4-1	TRBD1	CASSQLGQGLTF	TGCGCCAGCAGCCAACTGGGACAGGGACTAACCTTC
-	TRBJ1-5	TRBV7-8	TRBD1	CASSPRQGAKDQPQHF	TGTGCCAGCAGCCCAAGACAGGGGGCGAAGGATCAGCCCCAGCATTTT
-	TRBJ2-2	TRBV2	-	CASSGGAIPGELFF	TGTGCCAGCAGTGGAGGTGCAATTCCCGGGGAGCTGTTTTTT
-	TRBJ1-1	TRBV5-1	-	CASSFATLSTEAFF	TGCGCCAGCAGCTTCGCCACCTTATCAACTGAAGCTTTCTTT
-	TRBJ2-1	TRBV7-9	-	CASSFWTGDNEQFF	TGTGCCAGCAGCTTTTGGACGGGGGACAATGAGCAGTTCTTC
-	TRBJ1-2	TRBV25-1	-	CASSEWKGGVGYGYTF	TGTGCCAGCAGTGAATGGAAAGGCGGGGTGGGCTATGGCTACACCTTC
-	TRBJ1-3	TRBV9	TRBD1	CASSATTGGGNTIYF	TGTGCCAGCAGCGCAACGACAGGGGGCGGAAACACCATATATTTT
-	TRBJ2-1	TRBV14	TRBD2	CASSQGLAPHNEQFF	TGTGCCAGCAGCCAAGGACTAGCCCCCCACAATGAGCAGTTCTTC
once	TRBJ2-7	TRBV11-2	-	CASSRDVDYEQYF	TGTGCCAGCAGCCGCGACGTAGACTACGAGCAGTACTTC
once	TRBJ2-5	TRBV3-1/TRBV3-2	TRBD2	CASSHRTSGQETQYF	TGTGCCAGCAGCCACCGGACTAGCGGTCAAGAGACCCAGTACTTC
-	TRBJ2-2	TRBV6-2/TRBV6-3	-	CACCPPGTGELFF	TGTGCCTGCTGCCCTCCGGGGACCGGGGAGCTGTTTTTT